Listed below are T cell receptor beta chains from one sample, sequenced in a study of blood T cell repertoires in COVID-19. The table came from immunoSEQ multiplex PCR; TCRdb's copy has only in-frame clones and leaves some out. Here the sample spans 110,000 or so clones, approximately 85% being singletons. The sample consisted of peripheral blood. Receptor source: a woman aged 55-69 years with COVID-19, enrolled during active disease. The CDR3 runs from the conserved cysteine through the conserved F or W. D genes are given only for firm matches.

v_gene,j_gene,d_gene,CDR3aa,CDR3nt
TRBV5-6,TRBJ1-1,-,CASSLGGAGTEAFF,TGTGCCAGCAGCTTAGGGGGGGCTGGTACTGAAGCTTTCTTT
TRBV5-1,TRBJ2-5,-,CASSLFPGETQYF,TGCGCCAGCAGCTTGTTCCCAGGGGAGACCCAGTACTTC
TRBV19,TRBJ2-7,TRBD1,CATARTGTGSYEQYF,TGTGCCACCGCCCGAACCGGGACAGGGAGTTACGAGCAGTACTTC
TRBV18,TRBJ1-2,-,CASSPARGGGYGYTF,TGTGCCAGCTCCCCCGCGCGGGGAGGAGGCTATGGCTACACCTTC
TRBV4-1,TRBJ2-2,TRBD1,CASSQGTGVGTGELFF,TGCGCCAGCAGCCAAGGGACAGGGGTGGGGACCGGGGAGCTGTTTTTT
TRBV10-3,TRBJ2-7,-,CAIKDRGSDEQYF,TGTGCCATCAAGGATAGGGGGTCGGACGAGCAGTACTTC
TRBV5-6,TRBJ1-1,-,CASSFSQGMAFF,TGTGCCAGCAGCTTCTCCCAGGGGATGGCTTTCTTT
TRBV15,TRBJ1-2,TRBD1,CATSRDPGQGGYGYTF,TGTGCCACCAGCAGAGATCCTGGACAGGGGGGCTATGGCTACACCTTC
TRBV4-2,TRBJ1-2,TRBD1,CASSPWTGANYGYTF,TGTGCCAGCAGCCCCTGGACAGGAGCTAACTATGGCTACACCTTC
TRBV6-5,TRBJ2-7,-,CASSSQGLLSYEQYF,TGTGCCAGCAGTTCACAGGGCCTCCTTTCCTACGAGCAGTACTTC